These 7 T cell receptor beta chains were sequenced from one sample in a study of control samples from healthy donors and cancer patients. TCRdb keeps only in-frame clones here, not all; method: immunoSEQ multiplex PCR. This table holds roughly 160,000 clones, around nine tenths found once. Sequences were obtained from blood. These receptors came from a woman in her twenties or thirties in good health.

This rearrangement joins TRBV2 to TRBJ1-3; 7 nucleotides line up with TRBD1. The ends lost 10 bases at V and 0 bases at J; junction bases unmatched: 15. Germline CDR1 SNHLY, CDR2 FYNNEI. This CDR3 region has 17 residues. CDR3 sequence: CATRRGLVPDSGNTIYF. Written as DNA, the CDR3 is TGTGCCACAAGGAGGGGGCTAGTGCCGGACTCTGGAAACACCATATATTTT.

The chain links TRBV3-1 (or the pseudogene TRBV3-2) to TRBJ2-5; D gene uncertain. This CDR3 spans 13 amino acids. V lost 1 base and J lost 1, with 4 bases in between. The germline CDR1 and CDR2 sequences are LGHDT and YNNKEL (reference sequence). CDR3 in DNA: TGTGCCAGCAGCCAAGGAGTCCAAGAGACCCAGTACTTC. The encoded protein is CASSQGVQETQYF.

The V gene is TRBV19, the J gene TRBJ2-2; 13 nucleotides line up with TRBD2. The germline V gene has CDR1 LNHDA and CDR2 SQIVND (reference sequence). The V gene end was trimmed by 6 bases and the J gene end by 5 bases; junction bases not matched to a gene: 12. The CDR3 loop spans 18 amino acids. CDR3 amino acids: CASSILAGGPSRTGELFF. DNA of the CDR3: TGTGCCAGTAGCATACTAGCGGGAGGGCCGAGTCGGACCGGGGAGCTGTTTTTT.

This clone has just a few counts. This rearrangement joins TRBV24-1 to TRBJ2-2; tentatively, D is TRBD1 (6 bases). In germline, CDR1 is KGHDR, CDR2 SFDVKD. V lost 8 bases, J lost 0 bases, and 9 bases lay in between. The CDR3 contains 14 residues. The DNA of the CDR3 is TGTGCCACCAAGGACAGCTCGAACACCGGGGAGCTGTTTTTT. Its translation: CATKDSSNTGELFF.

The sample holds one count of this clone. The genes are TRBV29-1 and TRBJ2-7, with 12 bases aligning to TRBD1. In germline, CDR1 is SQVTM, CDR2 ANQGSEA. The CDR3 totals 12 residues. J was trimmed by 11 bases and V by 6 bases; bases with no gene match: 8. This chain's CDR3 is CSVGTGGVGEYF. CDR3 DNA: TGCAGCGTGGGGACAGGGGGCGTTGGAGAGTACTTC.

This chain's CDR3 is CASSGTGGVYEQYF. CDR3 coding DNA: TGCGCCAGCAGCGGGACAGGGGGCGTCTACGAGCAGTACTTC. The rearrangement joins TRBV5-1 to TRBJ2-7; 12 nucleotides agree with TRBD1. The CDR3 has 14 residues. Germline V lookup: CDR1 SGHRS, CDR2 YFSETQ. Losses at the gene ends were 4 bases for V and 3 bases for J; bases not matched to a gene: 2.

V gene TRBV5-1 combines with J gene TRBJ2-2; D uncertain. The CDR3 runs to 15 residues. V was cut by 4 bases and J by 0 bases, with 10 bases left in between. The germline CDR1 and CDR2 sequences are SGHRS and YFSETQ. In DNA form, the CDR3 reads TGCGCCAGCAGCCGGACGGCCTCGAACACCGGGGAGCTGTTTTTT. This translates into CASSRTASNTGELFF.